This TCR beta chain was found in a study of T cell responses to AZD1222 COVID-19 vaccine. Study-level points and caveats: Baseline serostatus was positive in only a handful of AZD1222 recipients. Females made up more of the donors, who were largely white British, and clonal diversity may have come out too low.

CDR1 and CDR2 (germline): MDHEN, SYDVKM. The J segment lost 7 bases and the V segment lost 5 bases, leaving 1 base of the junction unmatched. The CDR3 covers 12 residues. With regard to this clone: As yet, its antigen is unknown.

Assay: immunoSEQ multiplex PCR; the TCRdb copy retains only in-frame clones and omits some. Here the sample spans tens of thousands of clones, over 85% being singletons. The input for sequencing was peripheral blood, taken on day 0 of MenACWY control vaccination. This clonotype originated in an adult in good health. The rearrangement joins TRBV28 to TRBJ1-3, with 8 positions matching TRBD1. The CDR3 nucleotides are TGTGCCAGCAGTCCAGGGGGCAACACCATATATTTT. Protein product: CASSPGGNTIYF.